The text below deals with one TCR beta chain. Assay used: immunoSEQ multiplex PCR; TCRdb lists only in-frame clones, some missing. Of more than 300,000 clones in the sample, around 87% were seen once. This record comes from a study of blood T cell repertoires in COVID-19. The source of this sequence is a woman aged 30 to 39 with COVID-19, enrolled during active disease. Input material: peripheral blood.

Written as DNA, the CDR3 is TGCAGCGCCATAGGGGTGGCGGAAAAACTGTTTTTT. It yields the protein CSAIGVAEKLFF. The genes are TRBV29-1 and TRBJ1-4; possibly TRBD1 for D (5 bases). Germline CDR1 reads SQVTM; CDR2 reads ANQGSEA. The CDR3 has 12 residues. V was shortened by 7 bases and J by 8 bases, with 14 bases between the two germline ends.